The text below deals with one T cell receptor (beta chain). Antigen unknown. These data are taken from a study of beta chain features in type 1 diabetes. General study findings and limits: Cells with high TCR expression could be over-represented when cDNA is sequenced. Type 1 diabetes patients had TCRB CDR3s that were shorter (moderately but significantly so) in all four CD4+ subsets.

CDR3 size: 16 residues. Trimming pared 0 bases from V and 0 bases from J, leaving 12 bases between. Per the germline V gene, CDR1 is SGDLS and CDR2 is YYNGEE. Markers CD45RO/CCR7/CD25/CD127/CD95/CD27 served to sort CD4+ naive, central memory, regulatory and stem cell-like memory cells. Expressed TCRB transcripts were sequenced because the entire RNA isolate underwent reverse transcription. The repertoire was sequenced with immunoSEQ multiplex PCR; TCRdb's copy has only in-frame clones and lacks some. The sample lists approximately 150,000 clones; roughly 60% were seen once. J is TRBJ1-2 and V is TRBV9, with D perhaps TRBD1 (5 bases). Sample: naive CD4+ T cells from blood. This clonotype was obtained from a man in his thirties or forties with type 1 diabetes. The CDR3 coding sequence is TGTGCCAGCAGCGTAGGGAATCAGGGTGCTAACTATGGCTACACCTTC. Amino acid sequence: CASSVGNQGANYGYTF.